The next 28 T cell receptor beta chains were all read from a single sample in a study of CD8+ T cells in alopecia areata. Described treatment: oral pan-JAK inhibitor, 5-10 mg twice daily. The authors extracted RNA and reverse transcribed it into cDNA as the sequencing template. Data came from immunoSEQ multiplex PCR; TCRdb stores just in-frame clones and leaves some out. Altogether about 180,000 clones are present, about 53% being singletons, with the ten largest covering about 10%. Specimen: CD8+ T cells sorted from blood, collected at week 24, from a patient treated with tofacitinib. These receptors originate from a human donor with alopecia areata.

This clone was recorded a few times. The chain has TRBV29-1 and TRBJ2-1; 8 nucleotides align to TRBD1. Trimming took 5 bases from V and 3 from J; bases not matched to a gene: 6. Germline V gene lookup returns CDR1 SQVTM and CDR2 ANQGSEA. This CDR3 has 14 amino acids. CDR3: CSVRAGGGYNEQFF. The CDR3 DNA follows: TGCAGCGTTCGGGCAGGGGGCGGCTACAATGAGCAGTTCTTC.

CDR3 amino acids: CASSQARQGADYGYTF. CDR3 nucleotides: TGCGCCAGCAGCCAAGCCAGACAGGGGGCGGACTATGGCTACACCTTC. The chain has TRBV4-1 and TRBJ1-2; 10 bases are shared with TRBD1. The CDR3 length is 16 residues. V gave up 1 base and J gave up 3 bases; unmatched junction bases: 5. Germline loops: CDR1 MGHRA, CDR2 YSYEKL.

This clone was recorded a few times. The chain links TRBV11-2 to TRBJ2-7; TRBD2 aligns across 12 bases. J was trimmed by 2 bases and V by 7 bases; bases with no gene match: 15. The CDR3 consists of 18 residues. Germline CDR1 SGHAT, CDR2 FQNNGV. Here the CDR3 DNA reads TGTGCCAGCAACTATTTGACTAGCGGGGGCCAAAATACCTACGAGCAGTACTTC. It translates to CASNYLTSGGQNTYEQYF.

The genes are TRBV30 and TRBJ1-2, with D perhaps matching TRBD1 (6 bases). V lost 8 bases, J lost 9 bases, and 19 bases lay in between. Germline assignment: CDR1 GTSNPN and CDR2 SVGIG (reference sequence). CDR3 size: 12 residues. CDR3 in DNA: TGTGCCGCGGACGGAGGGAGGGGGAGCTACACCTTC. Protein sequence: CAADGGRGSYTF.

The gene calls are TRBV6-5 and TRBJ1-5; D unclear. V shed 0 bases and J shed 6 bases, with 6 bases lying between them. The CDR3 contains 13 residues. Germline values: CDR1 MNHEY, CDR2 SVGAGI. CDR3 sequence reads: CASSYSLSQPQHF. CDR3 bases: TGTGCCAGCAGTTACTCGTTGAGTCAGCCCCAGCATTTT.

This clone was recorded once. The chain carries TRBV7-8 and TRBJ1-5; D is perhaps TRBD1 (5 bases). This CDR3 spans 12 amino acids. The V end lost 4 bases, the J end lost 6 bases, and 7 bases lay between the germline ends. Per germline, CDR1 SGHVS and CDR2 FQNEAQ. CDR3 sequence: CASSWRGQPQHF. In nucleotides, the CDR3 is TGTGCCAGCAGCTGGAGGGGTCAGCCCCAGCATTTT.

This clone occurred a few times. The chain has TRBV25-1 and TRBJ2-5; no definite D call. CDR1 is MGHDK, CDR2 SYGVNS, per germline. V was cut by 3 bases and J by 9 bases, with 5 bases left in between. The CDR3 has 10 residues. CDR3 protein: CASSDNSQYF. The DNA of the CDR3 is TGTGCCAGCAGTGATAATTCCCAGTACTTC.

The CDR3, as DNA: TGTGCCTGGAGTGTTTTTGGGACTTCCTACGAGCAGTACTTC. Residues: CAWSVFGTSYEQYF. The chain recombines TRBV30 with TRBJ2-5; possible D gene TRBD2, 6 bases. The J call is in doubt because the DNA end fits TRBJ2-7 better. This CDR3 region has 14 residues. The V gene's germline CDR1 is GTSNPN and CDR2 SVGIG (reference sequence).

This sequence joins TRBV7-3 and TRBJ2-1; tentative D call: TRBD2 (6 bases). CDR3 size: 14 residues. The V gene's germline CDR1 is SGHTA and CDR2 FQGTGA. With 2 bases removed from V and 6 bases from J, the gap between germline ends came to 11 bases. CDR3 in amino acids: CASSLSGGSNEQFF. The CDR3, as DNA: TGTGCCAGCAGCTTATCCGGGGGAAGCAATGAGCAGTTCTTC.

This clone was counted a single time. The chain combines TRBV9 with TRBJ2-2, with 7 bases matching TRBD1. V was clipped by 3 bases and J by 7 bases; unmatched bases: 3. There are 13 residues in the CDR3. In germline, CDR1 is SGDLS, CDR2 YYNGEE. Written as DNA, the CDR3 is TGTGCCAGCAGCGCTACAGGGGTCGGGGAGCTGTTTTTT. It is translated as CASSATGVGELFF.

This clone turned up a few times. The V and J genes are TRBV27 and TRBJ2-3; D ambiguous. Germline-derived CDR1 and CDR2 are MNHEY and SMNVEV (reference sequence). With 2 bases removed from V and 1 base from J, the gap between germline ends came to 7 bases. The CDR3 runs 14 residues. CDR3 DNA: TGTGCCAGCAGTTTACTCGCGGGCACAGATACGCAGTATTTT. This encodes CASSLLAGTDTQYF.

V and J are TRBV13 and TRBJ2-2; D not certain. This CDR3 is built from 12 residues. V lost 7 bases and J lost 6, with 9 bases in between. The V gene's germline CDR1 is PRHDT and CDR2 FYEKMQ (reference sequence). The CDR3 protein is CASTNGAGELFF. CDR3 nucleotides: TGTGCCAGCACCAACGGTGCCGGGGAGCTGTTTTTT.

This rearrangement joins TRBV27 to TRBJ2-6, with D maybe TRBD2 (6 bases). The V gene's germline CDR1 is MNHEY and CDR2 SMNVEV (reference sequence). The CDR3 has 16 residues. Trimming took 0 bases from V and 0 from J, leaving 6 bases between them. The CDR3 DNA reads as TGTGCCAGCAGTTTATCCGGGGGCTCTGGGGCCAACGTCCTGACTTTC. This translates into CASSLSGGSGANVLTF.

A remark on this clone: The germline gene is not matched at one end of the junction; a read error may be the cause. The rearrangement uses TRBV7-2 and TRBJ1-6, with unresolved D. This CDR3 has 14 residues. Germline assignment: CDR1 SGHTA and CDR2 FQGNSA. The DNA of the CDR3 is TGTGCCAGCAGCTCTCACCTGGTCTCTTCAACCCTCCACTTT. Translation: CASSSHLVSSTLHF.

The chain couples TRBV4-1 to TRBJ2-4; D remains ambiguous. V was shortened by 0 bases and J by 6 bases, with 12 bases between the two germline ends. CDR1 is MGHRA and CDR2 is YSYEKL in the germline V gene. The CDR3 is made up of 15 amino acids. For the CDR3, the DNA is TGCGCCAGCAGCCAAGATTATCCTCATTCAAACATTCAGTACTTC. Translating it yields CASSQDYPHSNIQYF.

V and J are TRBV4-3 and TRBJ2-5, with D perhaps TRBD2 (6 bases). This CDR3 contains 15 residues. From germline, CDR1 is LGHNA and CDR2 YSLEER. Trimming took off 0 bases at V and 5 bases at J, with 13 bases between the two ends. The DNA of the CDR3 is TGCGCCAGCAGCCAAGATTGGGCAGGAGGGGAGACCCAGTACTTC. This translates into CASSQDWAGGETQYF.

This clone was observed a handful of times. The V call is TRBV19, the J call TRBJ1-5; 8 bases are a match to TRBD1. Germline assignment: CDR1 LNHDA and CDR2 SQIVND (reference sequence). With 6 bases clipped from V and 3 bases from J, the junction kept 13 bases outside the gene matches. This CDR3 is 17 amino acids long. The CDR3 protein is CASSPGQAIYSNQPQHF. The CDR3 nucleotides read TGTGCCAGTAGCCCGGGACAGGCAATTTATTCCAATCAGCCCCAGCATTTT.

This clone was observed a handful of times. The gene calls are TRBV5-1 and TRBJ1-5; 8 nucleotides line up with TRBD1. CDR1 and CDR2 (germline): SGHRS, YFSETQ. CDR3 length: 14 residues. V dropped 4 bases and J dropped 6; count of bases not matched to a gene: 6. CDR3 protein: CASSPSGGGQPQHF. The CDR3 bases are TGCGCCAGCAGCCCCTCAGGGGGCGGTCAGCCCCAGCATTTT. Based on the CDR3 plus reference TRBV5-1 and TRBJ1-5, the full variable domain is KAGVTQTPRYLIKTRGQQVTLSCSPISGHRSVSWYQQTPGQGLQFLFEYFSETQRNKGNFPGRFSGRQFSNSRSEMNVSTLELGDSALYLCASSPSGGGQPQHFGDGTRLSIL.

The CDR3 DNA reads as TGTGCCAGCAGCCCCGATTACTCTGGGGCCAACGTCCTGACTTTC. This codes for CASSPDYSGANVLTF. The gene calls are TRBV11-2 and TRBJ2-6; D call uncertain. The CDR3 extends over 15 amino acids. Trimming left V 5 bases short and J 0 bases short, with 8 bases between. In germline, CDR1 is SGHAT, CDR2 FQNNGV.

The sample holds one count of this clone. V gene TRBV4-3 combines with J gene TRBJ1-1; no firm D call. The CDR3 totals 13 residues. V was clipped by 1 base and J by 1 base, with 4 bases between them. The germline V gene has CDR1 LGHNA and CDR2 YSLEER. DNA for the CDR3: TGCGCCAGCAGCCAAGGGGCGAACACTGAAGCTTTCTTT. This translates into CASSQGANTEAFF.

The chain joins TRBV11-2 to TRBJ2-7; D gene uncertain. Germline CDR1 SGHAT, CDR2 FQNNGV. CDR3 length: 12 residues. The V and J ends lost 5 bases and 7 bases respectively, with 12 bases between them. CDR3 sequence reads: CASSDTYREQYF. CDR3 bases: TGTGCCAGCAGCGATACCTATAGGGAGCAGTACTTC.

This chain joins TRBV4-3 and TRBJ2-1; D unclear. The germline CDR1 and CDR2 sequences are LGHNA and YSLEER. Trimming left V 2 bases short and J 6 bases short, with 8 bases between. The CDR3 is 13 amino acids. The CDR3 reads CASSQFSGNEQFF. The CDR3 coding sequence is TGCGCCAGCAGCCAATTTTCTGGCAATGAGCAGTTCTTC.

As regards this clone: This specimen includes other DNA sequences encoding the same CDR3. This chain connects TRBV29-1 to TRBJ2-1; D is perhaps TRBD1 (6 bases). Germline V gene data show CDR1 as SQVTM and CDR2 as ANQGSEA. The CDR3 length is 13 residues. V lost 7 bases and J lost 2, with 12 bases in between. The CDR3 bases are TGCAGCGGATCTGGGGGCGCCTACAATGAGCAGTTCTTC. Translating gives CSGSGGAYNEQFF.

The chain combines TRBV7-3 with TRBJ1-2; D remains unclear. The CDR3 is 10 amino acids. Per the germline V gene, CDR1 is SGHTA and CDR2 is FQGTGA. Trimming took 3 bases from V and 7 from J, leaving 3 bases between them. The CDR3 coding sequence is TGTGCCAGCAGCTTGGGTGGCTACACCTTC. Amino acids: CASSLGGYTF.

J is TRBJ2-3 and V is TRBV19; D is uncertain. Germline CDR1 LNHDA, CDR2 SQIVND (reference sequence). The CDR3 covers 12 residues. V dropped 5 bases and J dropped 1 base, with 4 bases sitting between them. Here the CDR3 DNA reads TGTGCCAGTAGTGTCGGCACAGATACGCAGTATTTT. Its translation is CASSVGTDTQYF.

In the case of this clone: The germline gene is not matched at one end of the junction; a read error may be the cause. Other DNA sequences in this specimen translate into the identical CDR3. The chain employs TRBV10-2 and TRBJ2-2, with TRBD2 matching 8 bases. The CDR3 loop spans 18 amino acids. Germline V gene sequence: CDR1 WSHSY, CDR2 SAAADI. CDR3 DNA sequence: TGCGCCAGCAGAGGTGTGGGACTAGATACTTCGAACACCGGGGAACTGTTTTTT. Protein product: CASRGVGLDTSNTGELFF.

The chain carries TRBV2 and TRBJ1-5, with 9 bases aligning to TRBD1. Germline CDR1 SNHLY, CDR2 FYNNEI. The CDR3 covers 16 residues. V shed 5 bases and J 6 bases; nucleotides not matched to a gene: 11. The DNA of the CDR3 is TGTGCCAGCAGTACCCGACAGGGGGGAACAGGTCAGCCCCAGCATTTT. As protein: CASSTRQGGTGQPQHF.

The CDR3 here is CASSHRDRGMSEQYF. The CDR3 DNA sequence: TGTGCCAGCAGCCACCGGGACAGGGGTATGAGCGAGCAGTACTTC. The chain is built from TRBV7-6 and TRBJ2-7; 10 bases fit TRBD1. The germline V gene encodes CDR1 SGHVS and CDR2 FNYEAQ. J was trimmed by 6 bases and V by 5 bases; bases with no gene match: 10. CDR3 length equals 15 residues.